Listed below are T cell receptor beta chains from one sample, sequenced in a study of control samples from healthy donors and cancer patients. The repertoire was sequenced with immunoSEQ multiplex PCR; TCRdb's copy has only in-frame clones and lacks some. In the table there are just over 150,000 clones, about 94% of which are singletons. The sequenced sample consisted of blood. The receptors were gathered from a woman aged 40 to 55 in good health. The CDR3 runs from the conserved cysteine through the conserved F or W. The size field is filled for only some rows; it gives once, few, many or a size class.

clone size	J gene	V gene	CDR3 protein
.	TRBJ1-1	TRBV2	CASTILNTEAFF
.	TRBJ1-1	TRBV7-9	CASGLEQGEAFF
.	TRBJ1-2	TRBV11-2	CASSPSRATPAGGYTF
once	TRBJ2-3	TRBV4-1	CASSQTDSRTDTQYF
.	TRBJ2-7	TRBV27	CASSPIPFTGQPEQYF
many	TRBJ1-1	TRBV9	CASSPQGLDREGAFF
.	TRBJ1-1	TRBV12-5	CASGPRTENTEAFF
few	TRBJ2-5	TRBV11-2	CASSLDREETQYF
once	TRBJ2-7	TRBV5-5	CASSGLTGEHGYEQYF
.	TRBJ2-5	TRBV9	CASSVGPGEGTQYF
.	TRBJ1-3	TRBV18	CASSPPGLSGNTIYF
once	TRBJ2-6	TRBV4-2	CASSQGVYGANVLTF
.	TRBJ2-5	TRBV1	CTSSPRLAGARETQYF
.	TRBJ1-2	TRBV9	CASSVGGRKGTGYTF
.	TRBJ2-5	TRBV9	CASSASGLAPETQYF
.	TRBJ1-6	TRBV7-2	CASSYPTGLSSYNSPLHF